The 2 T cell receptor beta chains below come from one sample, sequenced in a study of blood T cell repertoires in COVID-19. The protocol was immunoSEQ multiplex PCR, while the TCRdb copy is restricted to in-frame clones and leaves out a portion. The table records approximately 250,000 clones, roughly 88% of them present only once. Material: peripheral blood. The receptors stem from a woman of 80 years or more with COVID-19, enrolled during active disease.

The chain is built from TRBV27 and TRBJ2-3; the match to TRBD2 covers 9 bases. The V and J ends lost 6 bases and 2 bases, in that order; junction bases with no gene match: 6. Per the germline V gene, CDR1 is MNHEY and CDR2 is SMNVEV (reference sequence). This CDR3 is 15 amino acids long. CDR3 nucleotides: TGTGCCAGCAGCGGAGCGGGGGGTAACACAGATACGCAGTATTTT. Protein product: CASSGAGGNTDTQYF.

V and J are TRBV6-2 or TRBV6-3 and TRBJ2-1; 7 bases match TRBD2. The CDR3 has 15 residues. CDR1 MNHEY and CDR2 SVGEGT come from the germline V gene. Germline trimming cut 5 bases from V and 10 bases from J; bases unmatched to any gene: 14. In nucleotides, the CDR3 is TGTGCCAGCAGTGGTGTGCCGGGACTACGCCGGGAGCAGTTCTTC. Protein: CASSGVPGLRREQFF.